Listed below are T cell receptor beta chains from one sample, sequenced in a study of tumor-infiltrating lymphocytes in primary liver carcinoma. TCRdb analysed the multiplex PCR reads with MiXCR anew, one entry per CDR3 protein. The profile shows a few hundred thousand distinct CDR3 sequences, approximately 54% of them singletons. The sequencing input was peripheral blood. The receptor source for this set is a young woman with primary liver carcinoma and hepatitis B virus infection. CDR3s include the opening cysteine and the closing phenylalanine or tryptophan. Fields, in order: clone size, V gene, CDR3 protein. Only part of the rows carry a size: once, few, many, or a class if the clone is expanded.

clone size: .
V gene: TRBV7-3
CDR3 protein: CASSLTSGPHNEQFF

clone size: few
V gene: TRBV6-2/TRBV6-3
CDR3 protein: CASRTTGIKYEQYF

clone size: many
V gene: TRBV11-3
CDR3 protein: CASSSPSTEQFF

clone size: few
V gene: TRBV28
CDR3 protein: CASSLRPNEQYF

clone size: many
V gene: TRBV11-2
CDR3 protein: CASSFSGAEVYEQYF

clone size: .
V gene: TRBV29-1
CDR3 protein: CSVRPRFTDTQYF

clone size: .
V gene: TRBV7-9
CDR3 protein: CASSLRLAGVNGQFF

clone size: .
V gene: TRBV2
CDR3 protein: CASTEGGGRSNEQFF

clone size: .
V gene: TRBV11-1
CDR3 protein: CVSSAGRITETFF

clone size: many
V gene: TRBV6-1
CDR3 protein: CASSGEGPTYEQYF

clone size: .
V gene: TRBV11-2
CDR3 protein: CASNSRSTSESSGANVMTF

clone size: .
V gene: TRBV12-3/TRBV12-4
CDR3 protein: CGSAGEREITRFGITVYF

clone size: .
V gene: TRBV12-3/TRBV12-4
CDR3 protein: CAGRRTGKDTQYF

clone size: .
V gene: TRBV13
CDR3 protein: CASSLGLKGEQYF

clone size: .
V gene: TRBV11-2
CDR3 protein: CASSPRILGQSDEQFF

clone size: .
V gene: TRBV4-1
CDR3 protein: CASSHRTGGWTGELLF

clone size: .
V gene: TRBV12-3/TRBV12-4
CDR3 protein: CVSSGRLGQGRTEAFF

clone size: .
V gene: TRBV7-9
CDR3 protein: CVSSPGKLASTDTQYF

clone size: .
V gene: TRBV6-2/TRBV6-3
CDR3 protein: CASSYSKVVGHYEQYF

clone size: .
V gene: TRBV11-3
CDR3 protein: CASSQEPLLQQAGAQYF

clone size: .
V gene: TRBV11-2
CDR3 protein: CARNSAPVSTQYF

clone size: many
V gene: TRBV6-1
CDR3 protein: CASSERGTKNIQYF

clone size: .
V gene: TRBV11-2
CDR3 protein: CASSPGARERRGIQYF

clone size: .
V gene: TRBV4-3
CDR3 protein: CTSSQERSGTQYF

clone size: .
V gene: TRBV11-2
CDR3 protein: CASSSTPVSTQYF

clone size: .
V gene: TRBV11-2
CDR3 protein: CASGSPMGGARGANVLTF

clone size: many
V gene: TRBV10-3
CDR3 protein: CAIRIDGYNEQFF

clone size: .
V gene: TRBV12-5
CDR3 protein: CASGAGGYTDTQYF

clone size: .
V gene: TRBV4-3
CDR3 protein: CASSSWDRGSNSPFHF

clone size: .
V gene: TRBV4-1
CDR3 protein: CASSQVKAGKLFF

clone size: .
V gene: TRBV6-1
CDR3 protein: CASRSRARGDTQYF